This paragraph covers one T cell receptor (beta chain) sequence. The entry originates in a study of technical replicates of blood from a handful of donors. Germline loops: CDR1 MNHEY, CDR2 SVGAGI. V was shortened by 0 bases and J by 4 bases, with 13 bases between the two germline ends. The CDR3 runs 15 residues. TCRdb keeps only in-frame clones here, not all; method: immunoSEQ multiplex PCR. This sample carries 65,000 to 90,000 clones, about 92% of them seen once, and the ten largest clones take 0.2% to 0.3%. The source material was T cells isolated from PBMCs. The sequence came from a human donor in good health. This rearrangement joins TRBV6-5 to TRBJ2-7; D is unclear. The CDR3 nucleotides read TGTGCCAGCAGTTACTCGAGGCGGCTTCTATACGAGCAGTACTTC. It is translated as CASSYSRRLLYEQYF.